These 3 T cell receptor beta chains share one sample of origin, sequenced in a study of shared clonotypes between healthy human individuals. The method was immunoSEQ multiplex PCR; TCRdb's version includes in-frame clones alone and lacks a portion of them. The profile covers 2,500,000 or so clones, with roughly 90% appearing a single time and around 0.38% taken by the ten largest. The source material was naive CD4+ T cells from PBMCs. The subset denotes: CD45RA+ positively selected. The receptor set was obtained from a man in his late teens or twenties in good health. Some clones in this sample may be carry-over from other donors' samples.

With regard to this clone: Additional DNA sequences in this sample encode the identical CDR3. The rearrangement uses TRBV20-1 and TRBJ2-7; D is uncertain. Germline loops: CDR1 DFQATT, CDR2 SNEGSKA (reference sequence). Trimming pared 2 bases from V and 3 bases from J, leaving 5 bases between. The length of the CDR3 is 11 residues. For the CDR3, the DNA is TGCAGTGCTAGACAGATCTACGAGCAGTACTTC. Translated: CSARQIYEQYF.

J is TRBJ2-3 and V is TRBV28; D ambiguous. The germline gives CDR1 MDHEN, CDR2 SYDVKM. Trimming removed 3 bases from V and 0 bases from J, with 7 bases in between. CDR3 size: 14 residues. The CDR3: CASSFRYSTDTQYF. DNA for the CDR3: TGTGCCAGCAGTTTCAGGTATAGCACAGATACGCAGTATTTT.

This chain links TRBV10-3 with TRBJ2-7; no clear D gene. This CDR3 has 15 amino acids. Germline CDR1 ENHRY, CDR2 SYGVKD. With 2 bases removed from V and 3 bases from J, the gap between germline ends came to 14 bases. CDR3 DNA: TGTGCCATCAGTGAGCCTCGCCTTAGTATCTACGAGCAGTACTTC. This codes for CAISEPRLSIYEQYF.